The sample holds a few counts of the clone carrying this T cell receptor (beta chain). The data were obtained in a study of T-cell reconstitution after alpha-beta-depleted transplantation in children. Using unique molecular identifiers, the investigators prepared the TCRbeta library. TCRdb called the PCR reads again in MiXCR, with one record for every CDR3 protein. This table holds 200,000 or so distinct CDR3 sequences, around 8.4% found once. The source material was PBMCs, mostly from graft donor cells, sampled 360 days after TCRalphabeta/CD19-depleted stem cell transplant. This sequence originates from a male patient between 2 and 9 years old who had a stem cell transplant for acute myeloid leukemia, so the T cells may come from the graft donor.

The CDR3 DNA reads as TGTGCCAGCATCAAACGGGCGGGAGCGGATACGCAGTATTTT. The encoded protein is CASIKRAGADTQYF. This sequence joins TRBV12-3 or TRBV12-4 and TRBJ2-3; TRBD2 agrees at 7 bases. CDR3 length equals 14 residues. V dropped 7 bases and J dropped 6; count of bases not matched to a gene: 10.